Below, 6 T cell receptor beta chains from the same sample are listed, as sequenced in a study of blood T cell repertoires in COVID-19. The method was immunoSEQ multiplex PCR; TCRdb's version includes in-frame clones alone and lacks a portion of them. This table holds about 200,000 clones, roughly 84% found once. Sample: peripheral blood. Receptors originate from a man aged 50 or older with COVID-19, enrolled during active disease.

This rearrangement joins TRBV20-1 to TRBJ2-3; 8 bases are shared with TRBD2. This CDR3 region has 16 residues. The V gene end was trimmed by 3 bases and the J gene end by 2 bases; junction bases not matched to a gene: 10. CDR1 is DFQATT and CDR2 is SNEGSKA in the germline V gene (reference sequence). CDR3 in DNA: TGCAGTGCTAGTCTTATGGTAGCGGGACCCACAGATACGCAGTATTTT. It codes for CSASLMVAGPTDTQYF.

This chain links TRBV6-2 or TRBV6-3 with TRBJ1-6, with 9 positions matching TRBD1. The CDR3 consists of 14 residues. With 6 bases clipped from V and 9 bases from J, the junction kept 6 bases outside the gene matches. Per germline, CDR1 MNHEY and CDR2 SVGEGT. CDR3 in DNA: TGTGCCAGCAGCCGACAGGGGGAGGGTTCACCCCTCCACTTT. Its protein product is CASSRQGEGSPLHF.

The CDR3 protein is CASTPPGGEVSNQPQHF. The CDR3 region has the DNA TGTGCCAGCACTCCCCCGGGGGGGGAAGTTAGCAATCAGCCCCAGCATTTT. This rearrangement joins TRBV28 to TRBJ1-5, with TRBD1 as a possible D gene (5 bases). Germline CDR1 reads MDHEN; CDR2 reads SYDVKM. The CDR3 length is 17 residues. Trimming shortened V by 7 bases and J by 0 bases, and 19 bases separated the two germline ends.

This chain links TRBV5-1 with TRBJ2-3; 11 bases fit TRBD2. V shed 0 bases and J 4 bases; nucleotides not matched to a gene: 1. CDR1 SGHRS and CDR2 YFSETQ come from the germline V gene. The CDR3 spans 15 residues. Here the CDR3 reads CASSLALAGADTQYF. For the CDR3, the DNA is TGCGCCAGCAGCTTGGCACTAGCGGGAGCAGATACGCAGTATTTT. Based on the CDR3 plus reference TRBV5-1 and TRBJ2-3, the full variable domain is KAGVTQTPRYLIKTRGQQVTLSCSPISGHRSVSWYQQTPGQGLQFLFEYFSETQRNKGNFPGRFSGRQFSNSRSEMNVSTLELGDSALYLCASSLALAGADTQYFGPGTRLTVL.

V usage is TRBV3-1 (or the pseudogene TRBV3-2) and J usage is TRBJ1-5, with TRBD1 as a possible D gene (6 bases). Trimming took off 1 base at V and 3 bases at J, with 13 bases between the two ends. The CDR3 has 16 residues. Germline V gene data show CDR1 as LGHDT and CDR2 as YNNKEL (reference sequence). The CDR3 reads CASSQGAGAPNQPQHF. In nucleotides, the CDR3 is TGTGCCAGCAGCCAAGGGGCAGGGGCTCCCAATCAGCCCCAGCATTTT.

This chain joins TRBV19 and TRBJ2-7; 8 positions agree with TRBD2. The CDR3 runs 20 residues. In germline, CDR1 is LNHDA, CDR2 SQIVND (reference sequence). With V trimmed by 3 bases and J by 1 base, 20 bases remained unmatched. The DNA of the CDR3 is TGTGCCAGTAGTATTGGGGTTTTCGCGGGGGGAGCGAAACCGTCCTACGAGCAGTACTTC. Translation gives CASSIGVFAGGAKPSYEQYF. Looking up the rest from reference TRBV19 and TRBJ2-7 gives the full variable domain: DGGITQSPKYLFRKEGQNVTLSCEQNLNHDAMYWYRQDPGQGLRLIYYSQIVNDFQKGDIAEGYSVSREKKESFPLTVTSAQKNPTAFYLCASSIGVFAGGAKPSYEQYFGPGTRLTVT.